The count of the clone carrying this T cell receptor (beta chain) is one. What it binds is not known. These data belong to a study of cytomegalovirus exposure and HLA in healthy donors. This CDR3 is built from 14 residues. Germline V gene data show CDR1 as SGHRS and CDR2 as YFSETQ. V lost 4 bases and J 1 base, leaving 11 bases between the germline ends. The study ran its PCR with 60 Vbeta and 13 Jbeta primers. Measured with immunoSEQ multiplex PCR; TCRdb has only the in-frame clones, and not every one. The sample carries roughly 120,000 clones, 74% recorded once. Study results and caveats: As immune exposure information, only CMV serostatus was available.

Sequenced material: PBMCs. The TCR sequence derives from a woman aged 50 to 60 in good health and CMV-seropositive. The V and J genes are TRBV5-1 and TRBJ1-1; D uncertain. This CDR3 reads CASSILRGNTEAFF. The CDR3 coding sequence is TGCGCCAGCAGCATATTGCGAGGGAACACTGAAGCTTTCTTT.